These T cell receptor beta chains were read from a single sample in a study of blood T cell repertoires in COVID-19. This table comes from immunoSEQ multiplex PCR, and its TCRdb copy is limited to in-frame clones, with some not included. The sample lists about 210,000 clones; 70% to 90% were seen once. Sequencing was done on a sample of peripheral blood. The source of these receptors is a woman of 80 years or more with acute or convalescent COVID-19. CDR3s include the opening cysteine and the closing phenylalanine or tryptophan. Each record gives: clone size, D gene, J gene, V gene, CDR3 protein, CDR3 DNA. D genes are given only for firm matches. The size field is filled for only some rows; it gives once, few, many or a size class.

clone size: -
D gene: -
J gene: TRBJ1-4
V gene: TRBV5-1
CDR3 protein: CASSFNAGDEKLFF
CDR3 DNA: TGCGCCAGCAGCTTTAACGCAGGGGATGAAAAACTGTTTTTT

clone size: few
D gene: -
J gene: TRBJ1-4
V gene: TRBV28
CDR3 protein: CASSRDFATNEKLFF
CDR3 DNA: TGTGCCAGCAGTCGCGATTTTGCAACTAATGAAAAACTGTTTTTT

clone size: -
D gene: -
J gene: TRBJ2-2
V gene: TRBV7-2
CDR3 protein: CASSLVGNTGELFF
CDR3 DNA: TGTGCCAGCAGCTTAGTCGGGAACACCGGGGAGCTGTTTTTT

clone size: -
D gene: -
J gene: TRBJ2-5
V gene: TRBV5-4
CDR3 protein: CASSLPEGSRGTQYF
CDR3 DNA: TGTGCCAGCAGCTTACCCGAGGGCTCCCGTGGAACCCAGTACTTC

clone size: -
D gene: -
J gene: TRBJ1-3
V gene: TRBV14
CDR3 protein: CASSLRLPRTAGGNTIYF
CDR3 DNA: TGTGCCAGCAGCCTTCGATTGCCCCGGACAGCAGGAGGAAACACCATATATTTT

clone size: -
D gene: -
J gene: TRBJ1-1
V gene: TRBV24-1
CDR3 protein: CATSDPDRREAFF
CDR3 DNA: TGTGCCACCAGTGACCCTGACAGGCGTGAAGCTTTCTTT

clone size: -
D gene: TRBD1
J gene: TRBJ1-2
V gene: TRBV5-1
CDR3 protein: CASSEEGAQGYTF
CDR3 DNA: TGCGCCAGCAGCGAGGAGGGGGCGCAGGGCTACACCTTC

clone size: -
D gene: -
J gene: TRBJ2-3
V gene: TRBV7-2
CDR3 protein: CASSRISTSTDTQYF
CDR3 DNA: TGTGCCAGCAGCCGTATATCGACTAGCACAGATACGCAGTATTTT

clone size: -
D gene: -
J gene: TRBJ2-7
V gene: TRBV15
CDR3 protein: CATRGGGRPYEQYF
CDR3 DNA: TGTGCCACCAGAGGGGGGGGACGGCCCTACGAGCAGTACTTC

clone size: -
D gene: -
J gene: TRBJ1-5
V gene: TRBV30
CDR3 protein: CAWSVIGGQPQHF
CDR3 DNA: TGTGCCTGGAGTGTGATTGGAGGCCAGCCCCAGCATTTT

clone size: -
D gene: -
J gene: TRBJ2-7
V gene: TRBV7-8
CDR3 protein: CASSSGLTYEQYF
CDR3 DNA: TGTGCCAGCAGCTCGGGACTTACCTACGAGCAGTACTTC

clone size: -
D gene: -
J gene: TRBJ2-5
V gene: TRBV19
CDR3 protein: CASSDRTPPKTQYF
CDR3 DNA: TGTGCCAGTAGTGATCGGACTCCTCCCAAGACCCAGTACTTC

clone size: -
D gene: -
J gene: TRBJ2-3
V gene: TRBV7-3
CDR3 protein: CASSSQPDTQYF
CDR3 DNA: TGTGCCAGCAGCTCACAGCCAGATACGCAGTATTTT

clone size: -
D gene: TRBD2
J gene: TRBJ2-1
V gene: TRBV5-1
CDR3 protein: CASSLLGTSPYNEQFF
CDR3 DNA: TGCGCCAGCAGCTTGCTTGGGACTAGCCCCTACAATGAGCAGTTCTTC

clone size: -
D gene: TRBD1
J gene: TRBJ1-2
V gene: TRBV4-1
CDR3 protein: CASSHFGTGDGYTF
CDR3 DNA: TGCGCCAGCAGCCACTTTGGGACAGGGGACGGCTACACCTTC

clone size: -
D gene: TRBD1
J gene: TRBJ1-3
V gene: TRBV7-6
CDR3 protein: CASSLAQGRRNTIYF
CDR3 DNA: TGTGCCAGCAGCTTAGCACAGGGGCGAAGAAACACCATATATTTT

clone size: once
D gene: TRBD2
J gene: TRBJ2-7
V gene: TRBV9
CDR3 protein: CASSANPGLAGVGSYEQYF
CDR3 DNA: TGTGCCAGCAGCGCGAATCCGGGACTAGCGGGAGTAGGATCCTACGAGCAGTACTTC

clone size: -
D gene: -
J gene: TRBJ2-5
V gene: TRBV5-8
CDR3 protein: CASSFGRGETQYF
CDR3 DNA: TGTGCCAGCAGCTTCGGCCGGGGGGAGACCCAGTACTTC

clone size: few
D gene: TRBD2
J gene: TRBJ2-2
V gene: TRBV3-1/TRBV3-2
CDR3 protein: CASSLSGTGELFF
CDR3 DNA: TGTGCCAGCAGCCTTAGCGGGACCGGGGAGCTGTTTTTT

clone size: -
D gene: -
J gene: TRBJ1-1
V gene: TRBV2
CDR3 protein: CASSRDGNTEAFF
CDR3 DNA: TGTGCCAGCAGCCGGGATGGGAACACTGAAGCTTTCTTT

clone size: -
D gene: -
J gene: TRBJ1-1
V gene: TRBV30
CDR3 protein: CAWSWNRDTEAFF
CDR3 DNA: TGTGCCTGGAGTTGGAACAGGGATACTGAAGCTTTCTTT

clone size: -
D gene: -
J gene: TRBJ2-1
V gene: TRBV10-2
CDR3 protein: CASSASGRNNEQFF
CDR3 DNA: TGCGCCAGCAGTGCAAGCGGAAGGAACAATGAGCAGTTCTTC

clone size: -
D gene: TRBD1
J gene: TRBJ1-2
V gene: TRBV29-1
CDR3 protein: CSVTRTGANYGYTF
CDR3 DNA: TGCAGCGTTACTAGGACAGGAGCTAACTATGGCTACACCTTC

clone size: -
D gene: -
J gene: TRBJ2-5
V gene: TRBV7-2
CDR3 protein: CASSLQGTEQETQYF
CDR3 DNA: TGTGCCAGCAGCCTCCAGGGGACGGAACAAGAGACCCAGTACTTC

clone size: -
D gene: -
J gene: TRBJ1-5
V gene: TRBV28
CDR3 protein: CASRAGAHQPQHF
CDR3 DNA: TGTGCCAGCAGAGCGGGGGCCCATCAGCCCCAGCATTTT

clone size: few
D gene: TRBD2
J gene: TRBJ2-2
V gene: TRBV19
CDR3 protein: CATQPPGLGGTGELFF
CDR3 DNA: TGTGCCACCCAGCCTCCTGGACTAGGAGGTACCGGGGAGCTGTTTTTT

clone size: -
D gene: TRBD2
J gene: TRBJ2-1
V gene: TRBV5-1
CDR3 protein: CASSFTSGIRSYNEQFF
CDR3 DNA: TGCGCCAGCAGTTTTACTAGCGGGATTCGATCCTACAATGAGCAGTTCTTC

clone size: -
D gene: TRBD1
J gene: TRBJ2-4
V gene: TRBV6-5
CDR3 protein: CASSYSTGAQNIQYF
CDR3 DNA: TGTGCCAGCAGTTACTCGACAGGGGCCCAAAACATTCAGTACTTC

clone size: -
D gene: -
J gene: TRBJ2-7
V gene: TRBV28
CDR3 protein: CASSLWGGGSEQYF
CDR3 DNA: TGTGCCAGCAGTTTATGGGGCGGAGGATCCGAGCAGTACTTC

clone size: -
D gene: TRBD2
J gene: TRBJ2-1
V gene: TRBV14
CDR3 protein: CASSQDRGLAASNEQFF
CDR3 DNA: TGTGCCAGCAGCCAAGATCGAGGACTAGCGGCCTCAAATGAGCAGTTCTTC

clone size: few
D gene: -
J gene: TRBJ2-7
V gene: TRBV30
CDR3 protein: CAWKQGYEQYF
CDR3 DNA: TGTGCCTGGAAACAGGGCTACGAGCAGTACTTC

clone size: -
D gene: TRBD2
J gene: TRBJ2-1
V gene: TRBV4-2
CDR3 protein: CASSPTLAGGYNEQFF
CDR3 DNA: TGTGCCAGCAGCCCAACTCTAGCGGGAGGGTACAATGAGCAGTTCTTC

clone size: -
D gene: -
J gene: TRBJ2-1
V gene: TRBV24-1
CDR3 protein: CATSDLRTPGSDEQFF
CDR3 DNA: TGTGCCACCAGTGATTTAAGGACTCCTGGATCGGATGAGCAGTTCTTC

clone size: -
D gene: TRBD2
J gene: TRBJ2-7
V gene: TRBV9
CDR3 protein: CASSVLAGPYEQYF
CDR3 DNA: TGTGCCAGCAGCGTTCTAGCGGGCCCCTACGAGCAGTACTTC

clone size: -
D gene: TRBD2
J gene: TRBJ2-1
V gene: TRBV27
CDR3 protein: CASKRILAGKGDEQFF
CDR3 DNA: TGTGCCAGCAAAAGGATCCTAGCGGGAAAAGGGGATGAGCAGTTCTTC

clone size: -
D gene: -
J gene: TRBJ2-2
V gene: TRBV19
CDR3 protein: CASSIPANTGELFF
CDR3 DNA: TGTGCCAGTAGTATCCCCGCGAACACCGGGGAGCTGTTTTTT

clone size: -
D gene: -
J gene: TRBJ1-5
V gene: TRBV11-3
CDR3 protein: CASSSSSNQPQHF
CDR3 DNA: TGTGCCAGCAGCTCTTCTAGCAATCAGCCCCAGCATTTT

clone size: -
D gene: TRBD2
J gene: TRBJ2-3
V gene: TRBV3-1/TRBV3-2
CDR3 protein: CASSHYAAGLAGPETDTQYF
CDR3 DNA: TGTGCCAGCAGTCACTATGCAGCGGGACTAGCGGGCCCAGAAACAGATACGCAGTATTTT

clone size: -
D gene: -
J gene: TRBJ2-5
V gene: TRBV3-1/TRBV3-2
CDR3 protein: CASSRYTEETQYF
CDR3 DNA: TGTGCCAGCAGCCGCTATACGGAAGAGACCCAGTACTTC

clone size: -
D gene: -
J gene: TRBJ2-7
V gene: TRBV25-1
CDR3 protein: CASSRGGISYEQYF
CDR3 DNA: TGTGCCAGCAGCCGTGGGGGGATTTCCTACGAGCAGTACTTC

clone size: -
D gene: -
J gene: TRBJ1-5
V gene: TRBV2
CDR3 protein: CASSPTGSDQPQHF
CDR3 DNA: TGTGCCAGCAGTCCAACAGGGTCGGATCAGCCCCAGCATTTT

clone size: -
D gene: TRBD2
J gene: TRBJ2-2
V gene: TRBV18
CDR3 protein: CASSPSTSGSSGELFF
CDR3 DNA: TGTGCCAGCTCACCTTCGACTAGCGGGAGTTCCGGGGAGCTGTTTTTT

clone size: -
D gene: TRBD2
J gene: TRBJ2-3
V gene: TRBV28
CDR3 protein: CASSSGLAGTDTQYF
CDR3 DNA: TGTGCCAGCAGTTCTGGGCTAGCGGGCACAGATACGCAGTATTTT